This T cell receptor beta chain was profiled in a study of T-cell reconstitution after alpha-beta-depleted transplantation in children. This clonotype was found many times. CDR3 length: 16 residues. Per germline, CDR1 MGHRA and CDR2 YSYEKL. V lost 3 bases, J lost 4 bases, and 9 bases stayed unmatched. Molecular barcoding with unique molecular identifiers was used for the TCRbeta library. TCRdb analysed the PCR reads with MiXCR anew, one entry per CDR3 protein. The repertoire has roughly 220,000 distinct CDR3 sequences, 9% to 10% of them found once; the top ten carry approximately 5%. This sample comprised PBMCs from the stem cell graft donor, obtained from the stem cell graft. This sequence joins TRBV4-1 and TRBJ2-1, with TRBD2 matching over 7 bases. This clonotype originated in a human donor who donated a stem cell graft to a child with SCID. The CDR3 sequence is CASSQDGTNSYNEQFF. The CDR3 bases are TGCGCCAGCAGCCAGGACGGGACTAATTCTTACAATGAGCAGTTCTTC.